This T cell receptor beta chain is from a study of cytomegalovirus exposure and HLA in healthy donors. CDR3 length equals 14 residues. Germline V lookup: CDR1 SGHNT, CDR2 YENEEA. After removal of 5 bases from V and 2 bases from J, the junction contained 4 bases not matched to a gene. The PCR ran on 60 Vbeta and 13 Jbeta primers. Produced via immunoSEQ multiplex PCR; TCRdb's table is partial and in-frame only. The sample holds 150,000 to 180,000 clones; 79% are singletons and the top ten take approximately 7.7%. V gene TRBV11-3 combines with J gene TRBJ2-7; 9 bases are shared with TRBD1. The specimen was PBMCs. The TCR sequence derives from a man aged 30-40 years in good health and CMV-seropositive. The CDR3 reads CASSLGTGPYEQYF. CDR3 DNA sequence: TGTGCCAGCAGCCTCGGGACAGGGCCCTACGAGCAGTACTTC. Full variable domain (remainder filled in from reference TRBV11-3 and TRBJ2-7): EAGVVQSPRYKIIEKKQPVAFWCNPISGHNTLYWYLQNLGQGPELLIRYENEEAVDDSQLPKDRFSAERLKGVDSTLKIQPAELGDSAVYLCASSLGTGPYEQYFGPGTRLTVT.